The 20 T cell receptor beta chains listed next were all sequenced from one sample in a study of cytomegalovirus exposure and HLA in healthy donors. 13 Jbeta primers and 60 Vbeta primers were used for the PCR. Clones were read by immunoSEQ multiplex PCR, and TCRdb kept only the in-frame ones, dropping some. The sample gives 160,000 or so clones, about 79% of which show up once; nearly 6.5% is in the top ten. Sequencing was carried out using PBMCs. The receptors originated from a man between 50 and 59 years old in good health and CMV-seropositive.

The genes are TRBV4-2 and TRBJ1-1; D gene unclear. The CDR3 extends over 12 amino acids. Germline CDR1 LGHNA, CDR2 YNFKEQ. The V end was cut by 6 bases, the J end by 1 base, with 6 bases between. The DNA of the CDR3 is TGTGCCAGCAGGCAGGCGAACACTGAAGCTTTCTTT. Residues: CASRQANTEAFF.

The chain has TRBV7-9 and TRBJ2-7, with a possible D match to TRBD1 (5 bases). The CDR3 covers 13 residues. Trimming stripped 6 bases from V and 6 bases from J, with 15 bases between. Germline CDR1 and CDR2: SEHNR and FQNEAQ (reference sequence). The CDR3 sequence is CASSYSGNPEQYF. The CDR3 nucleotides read TGTGCCAGCAGTTATTCAGGGAACCCCGAGCAGTACTTC.

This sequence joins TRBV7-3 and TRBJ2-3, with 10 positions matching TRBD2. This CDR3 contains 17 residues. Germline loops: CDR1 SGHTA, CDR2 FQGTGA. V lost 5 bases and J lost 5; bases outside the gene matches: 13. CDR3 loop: CASSPTPLAGVGDTQYF. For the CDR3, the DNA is TGTGCCAGCAGCCCTACCCCCCTAGCGGGAGTTGGAGATACGCAGTATTTT.

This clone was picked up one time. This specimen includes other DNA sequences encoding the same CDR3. CDR3 residues: CASTGQPYEQYF. CDR3 nucleotides: TGTGCCAGCACGGGACAGCCTTACGAGCAGTACTTC. V and J are TRBV6-1 and TRBJ2-7, with 7 bases identical to TRBD1. The J segment lost 4 bases and the V segment lost 7 bases, leaving 4 bases of the junction unmatched. Per germline, CDR1 MNHNS and CDR2 SASEGT. The CDR3 sequence is 12 residues long.

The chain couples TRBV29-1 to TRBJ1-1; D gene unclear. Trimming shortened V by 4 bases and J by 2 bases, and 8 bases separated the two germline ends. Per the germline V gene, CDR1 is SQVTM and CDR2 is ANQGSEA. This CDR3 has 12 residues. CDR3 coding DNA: TGCAGCGTTGTGCGGGAAAACACTGAAGCTTTCTTT. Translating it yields CSVVRENTEAFF.

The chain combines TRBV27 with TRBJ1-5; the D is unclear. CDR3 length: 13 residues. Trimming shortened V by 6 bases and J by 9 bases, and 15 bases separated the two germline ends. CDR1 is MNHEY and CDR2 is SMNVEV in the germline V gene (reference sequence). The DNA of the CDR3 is TGTGCCAGCAGGCGCCGAGGAGCGTGGCCCCAGCATTTT. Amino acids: CASRRRGAWPQHF.

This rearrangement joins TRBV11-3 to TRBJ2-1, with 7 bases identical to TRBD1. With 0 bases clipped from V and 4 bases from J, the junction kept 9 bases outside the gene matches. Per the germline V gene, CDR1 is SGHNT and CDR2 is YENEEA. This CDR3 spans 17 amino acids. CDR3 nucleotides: TGTGCCAGCAGCTTAGACAGGGACAGTCCGTGGTACAATGAGCAGTTCTTC. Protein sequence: CASSLDRDSPWYNEQFF.

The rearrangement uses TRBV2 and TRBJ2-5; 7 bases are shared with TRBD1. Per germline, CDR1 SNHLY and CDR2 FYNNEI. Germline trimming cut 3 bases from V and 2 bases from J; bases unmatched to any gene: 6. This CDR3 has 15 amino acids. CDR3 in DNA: TGTGCCAGCAGTGACCCGGGACAGACTCAAGAGACCCAGTACTTC. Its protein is CASSDPGQTQETQYF.

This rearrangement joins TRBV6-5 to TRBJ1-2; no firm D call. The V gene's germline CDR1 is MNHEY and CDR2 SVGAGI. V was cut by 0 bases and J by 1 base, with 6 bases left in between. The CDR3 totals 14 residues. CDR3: CASSYSRLNYGYTF. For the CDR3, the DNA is TGTGCCAGCAGTTACTCGAGGCTTAACTATGGCTACACCTTC.

Here the CDR3 DNA reads TGTGCCAGCAGTTCAGGGGGGACAGGGGACACCGGGGAGCTGTTTTTT. It specifies CASSSGGTGDTGELFF. The genes are TRBV5-8 and TRBJ2-2; TRBD1 matches at 10 bases. The V segment lost 5 bases and the J segment 3 bases; nucleotides outside the gene matches: 7. The CDR3 is 16 residues long. In germline, CDR1 is SGHTS, CDR2 YDEGEE.

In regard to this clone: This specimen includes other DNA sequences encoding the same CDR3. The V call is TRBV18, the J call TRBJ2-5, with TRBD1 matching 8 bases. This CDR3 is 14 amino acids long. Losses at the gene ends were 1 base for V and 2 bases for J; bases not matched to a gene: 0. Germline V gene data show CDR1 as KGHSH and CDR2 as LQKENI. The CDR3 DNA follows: TGTGCCAGCTCACCACGGACAGGGCAAGAGACCCAGTACTTC. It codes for CASSPRTGQETQYF.

Written as DNA, the CDR3 is TGTGCCAGCAGTTACACCAGAGGAACTAATGAAAAACTGTTTTTT. This sequence encodes CASSYTRGTNEKLFF. This chain connects TRBV6-6 to TRBJ1-4; no firm D call. Germline CDR1 reads MNHNY; CDR2 reads SVGAGI (reference sequence). The CDR3 contains 15 residues. Trimming removed 2 bases from V and 1 base from J, with 8 bases in between.

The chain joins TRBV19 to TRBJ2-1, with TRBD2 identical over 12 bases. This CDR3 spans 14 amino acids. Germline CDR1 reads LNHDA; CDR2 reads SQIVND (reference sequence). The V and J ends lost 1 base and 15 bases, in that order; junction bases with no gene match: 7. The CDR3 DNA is TGTGCCAGTAGTATAGGGTCTAGCGGGGGGGCCTTGTTCTTC. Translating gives CASSIGSSGGALFF.

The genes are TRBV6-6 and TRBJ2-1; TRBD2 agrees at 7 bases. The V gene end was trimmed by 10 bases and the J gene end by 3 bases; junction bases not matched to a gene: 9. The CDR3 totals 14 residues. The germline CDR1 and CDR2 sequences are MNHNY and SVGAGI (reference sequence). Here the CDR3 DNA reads TGTGCCACCGAGCGGGGCGCGGGCTACAATGAGCAGTTCTTC. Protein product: CATERGAGYNEQFF.

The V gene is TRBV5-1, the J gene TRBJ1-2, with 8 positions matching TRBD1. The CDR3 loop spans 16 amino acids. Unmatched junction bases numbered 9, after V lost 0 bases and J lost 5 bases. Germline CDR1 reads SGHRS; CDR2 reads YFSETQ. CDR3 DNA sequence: TGCGCCAGCAGCTTGGATGGACAGGGAAGAGGGTATGGCTACACCTTC. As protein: CASSLDGQGRGYGYTF.

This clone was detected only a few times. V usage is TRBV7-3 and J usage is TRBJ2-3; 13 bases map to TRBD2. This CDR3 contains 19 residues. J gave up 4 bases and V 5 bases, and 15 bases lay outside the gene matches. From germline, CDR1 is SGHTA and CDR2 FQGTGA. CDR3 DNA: TGTGCCAGCAGCCGAGATGGACTAGCGGGGGTCTCCGGGGCAGATACGCAGTATTTT. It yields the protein CASSRDGLAGVSGADTQYF.

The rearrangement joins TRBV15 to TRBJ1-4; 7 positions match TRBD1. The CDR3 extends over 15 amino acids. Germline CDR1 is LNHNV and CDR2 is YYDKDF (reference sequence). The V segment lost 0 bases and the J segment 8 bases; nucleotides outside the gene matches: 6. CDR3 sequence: CATSREQGNAEKLFF. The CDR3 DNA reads TGTGCCACCAGCAGAGAACAGGGGAATGCGGAAAAACTGTTTTTT.

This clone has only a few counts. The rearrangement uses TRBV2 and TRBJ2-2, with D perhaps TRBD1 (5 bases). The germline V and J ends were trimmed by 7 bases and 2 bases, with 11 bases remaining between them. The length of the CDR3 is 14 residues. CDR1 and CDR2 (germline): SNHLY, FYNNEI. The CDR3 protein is CASIRESNTGELFF. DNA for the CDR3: TGTGCCAGCATCAGGGAATCAAACACCGGGGAGCTGTTTTTT. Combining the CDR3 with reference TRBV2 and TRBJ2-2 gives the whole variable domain EPEVTQTPSHQVTQMGQEVILRCVPISNHLYFYWYRQILGQKVEFLVSFYNNEISEKSEIFDDQFSVERPDGSNFTLKIRSTKLEDSAMYFCASIRESNTGELFFGEGSRLTVL.

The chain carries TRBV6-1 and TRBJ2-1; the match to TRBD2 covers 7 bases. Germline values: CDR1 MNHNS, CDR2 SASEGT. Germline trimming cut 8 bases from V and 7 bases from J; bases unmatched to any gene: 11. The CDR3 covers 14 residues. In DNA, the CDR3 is TGTGCCAGCGAAGGGACTATACCTGGTAATGAGCAGTTCTTC. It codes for CASEGTIPGNEQFF.

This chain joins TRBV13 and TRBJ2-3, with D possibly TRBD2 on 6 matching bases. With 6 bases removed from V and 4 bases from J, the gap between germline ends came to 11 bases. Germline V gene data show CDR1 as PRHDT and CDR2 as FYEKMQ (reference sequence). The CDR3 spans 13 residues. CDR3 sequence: CASSRVAADTQYF. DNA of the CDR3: TGTGCCAGCAGTAGGGTAGCGGCAGATACGCAGTATTTT. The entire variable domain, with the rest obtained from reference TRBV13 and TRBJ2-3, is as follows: AAGVIQSPRHLIKEKRETATLKCYPIPRHDTVYWYQQGPGQDPQFLISFYEKMQSDKGSIPDRFSAQQFSDYHSELNMSSLELGDSALYFCASSRVAADTQYFGPGTRLTVL.